These 8 T cell receptor beta chains came from one sample sequenced in a study of T cell responses to AZD1222 COVID-19 vaccine. Method: immunoSEQ multiplex PCR; TCRdb's copy keeps in-frame clones and lacks some. The sample contains over 100,000 clones, roughly 86% of which appear only once. This specimen consisted of peripheral blood, obtained 28 days after the second AZD1222 dose. The receptors were sampled from an adult who received the AZD1222 COVID-19 vaccine.

V usage is TRBV5-1 and J usage is TRBJ1-5; 11 bases are shared with TRBD1. Germline V gene data show CDR1 as SGHRS and CDR2 as YFSETQ. V dropped 0 bases and J dropped 6; count of bases not matched to a gene: 2. The CDR3 runs to 15 residues. CDR3 protein: CASSLGGTGGQPQHF. CDR3 in DNA: TGCGCCAGCAGCTTGGGAGGGACAGGGGGTCAGCCCCAGCATTTT. The variable domain in full, completed from reference TRBV5-1 and TRBJ1-5, reads KAGVTQTPRYLIKTRGQQVTLSCSPISGHRSVSWYQQTPGQGLQFLFEYFSETQRNKGNFPGRFSGRQFSNSRSEMNVSTLELGDSALYLCASSLGGTGGQPQHFGDGTRLSIL.

The chain carries TRBV30 and TRBJ1-1; a possible D gene is TRBD1 (5 bases). This CDR3 has 11 amino acids. The germline V and J ends were trimmed by 7 bases and 1 base, with 7 bases remaining between them. The germline gives CDR1 GTSNPN, CDR2 SVGIG (reference sequence). CDR3 protein: CAFQGNTEAFF. For the CDR3, the DNA is TGTGCCTTCCAGGGGAACACTGAAGCTTTCTTT.

The chain employs TRBV5-1 and TRBJ1-1; 8 bases line up with TRBD1. The CDR3 extends over 14 amino acids. CDR1 is SGHRS and CDR2 is YFSETQ in the germline V gene. The junction had 5 bases not matched to a gene; V was cut back by 2 bases and J by 5 bases. In nucleotides, the CDR3 is TGCGCCAGCAGCTTTGGACAGGGTGATACTGAAGCTTTCTTT. The encoded protein is CASSFGQGDTEAFF.

The chain carries TRBV6-4 and TRBJ1-2, with D maybe TRBD1 (6 bases). This CDR3 spans 16 amino acids. In germline, CDR1 is MRHNA, CDR2 SNTAGT. Trimming cost V 0 bases and J 3 bases, with 14 bases left between them. The CDR3 reads CASSDSGRGEHYGYTF. The CDR3 DNA is TGTGCCAGCAGTGACTCGGGGAGGGGGGAACACTATGGCTACACCTTC.

The chain combines TRBV19 with TRBJ1-4; D not resolved. Germline V gives CDR1 LNHDA, CDR2 SQIVND (reference sequence). This CDR3 comprises 18 residues. V was trimmed by 0 bases and J by 0 bases, leaving 14 bases between them. The CDR3 DNA reads as TGTGCCAGTAGTATAGAACGGGCGGTAAATGCAACTAATGAAAAACTGTTTTTT. Encoded protein: CASSIERAVNATNEKLFF.

J is TRBJ1-4 and V is TRBV5-5, with D perhaps TRBD1 (5 bases). The CDR3 consists of 16 residues. In germline, CDR1 is SGHKS, CDR2 YYEKEE (reference sequence). The ends were cut back, 5 bases at V and 5 bases at J, with 19 bases in the middle. CDR3 coding DNA: TGTGCCAGCAGTTTTTACCCGGGGACGGTAAATGAAAAACTGTTTTTT. Protein: CASSFYPGTVNEKLFF.

This clone was seen only once. V and J are TRBV4-3 and TRBJ1-1; D remains unclear. The CDR3 length is 16 residues. The V and J ends lost 0 bases and 0 bases respectively, with 11 bases between them. The germline CDR1 and CDR2 sequences are LGHNA and YSLEER. The CDR3 loop is CASSQDLGRLNTEAFF. CDR3 nucleotides: TGCGCCAGCAGCCAAGATCTGGGCAGGTTGAACACTGAAGCTTTCTTT.

CDR3 loop: CASSLESRGFGNTEAFF. The DNA for the CDR3 is TGCGCCAGCAGCTTGGAAAGCAGGGGGTTCGGGAACACTGAAGCTTTCTTT. This chain connects TRBV5-1 to TRBJ1-1; 7 bases are shared with TRBD1. The CDR3 contains 17 residues. V was pared by 0 bases and J by 1 base, with 9 bases of the junction left unmatched. CDR1 and CDR2 (germline): SGHRS, YFSETQ.